This TCR beta chain comes out of a study of human T cells and chemical hapten exposure. In the study overall: Epicutaneous patch tests delivered 0.01% DPC to the upper back, with evaluation at 6 days. The study's findings and limits: The donors suffered from alopecia, so their immune response may not match that of healthy people.

TCRdb re-called the RACE reads through MiXCR, storing one row per CDR3 protein. The data hold tens of thousands of distinct CDR3 sequences, with roughly 10% observed a single time. This clonotype was counted a few times. Its antigen is still unknown. There are 17 residues in the CDR3. Germline V gene lookup returns CDR1 KGHSH and CDR2 LQKENI. V lost 1 base and J lost 1; bases outside the gene matches: 8. Described time point: patch test 1, 2 weeks after DPC sensitization. As to treatment: therapeutic diphenylcyclopropenone sensitization with weekly scalp DPC. The study drew its donors from alopecia patients who were 18 to 70 years old and suitable for DPC. Before extraction, the whole blood was not fractionated, and total RNA was taken from it.

This chain uses TRBV18 with TRBJ1-2; 8 nucleotides match TRBD1. The receptor was derived from a man aged 40-50 years with alopecia areata. Some clones in this sample may be carry-over from other donors' samples. The sequences come from whole blood, collected in connection with sensitization to the hapten diphenylcyclopropenone (DPC). The CDR3 DNA reads TGTGCCAGCTCACCACTCTATGACAGGGGAGATAACTATGGCTACACCTTC. It is translated as CASSPLYDRGDNYGYTF.